One sample yielded the 24 T cell receptor beta chains listed below, sequenced in a study of Graves' ophthalmopathy and Graves' hyperthyroidism. The sequenced template was RNA, covering the TCR beta CDR3 region. HTBI-primed RT-PCR formed the first round, and a multiplex PCR formed the second. TCRdb called the multiplex PCR reads again in MiXCR, with one record for every CDR3 protein. The data show roughly 480,000 distinct CDR3 sequences, around 14% seen once. The sequenced sample consisted of blood. These receptors were obtained from a woman in her 30s with Graves' ophthalmopathy.

This chain links TRBV5-1 with TRBJ2-7; the match to TRBD2 covers 9 bases. The CDR3 is 14 amino acids. Trimming removed 4 bases from V and 2 bases from J; junction bases left unmatched: 4. Germline V gene data show CDR1 as SGHRS and CDR2 as YFSETQ. The CDR3 nucleotides read TGCGCCAGCAGCGCGGCTAGCGGGGCCTACGAGCAGTACTTC. Amino acid sequence: CASSAASGAYEQYF.

The chain couples TRBV7-8 to TRBJ2-3, with D possibly being TRBD2 (7 bases). CDR1 is SGHVS, CDR2 FQNEAQ, per germline. Deletions cut 3 bases from V and 2 bases from J, with 15 bases between. This CDR3 is 16 amino acids long. The CDR3 region is CASSFVAGANTDTQYF. For the CDR3, the DNA is TGTGCCAGCAGCTTTGTTGCGGGGGCGAACACAGATACGCAGTATTTT.

This clonotype occurred many times. The chain combines TRBV5-6 with TRBJ2-2; D may match TRBD1 or TRBD2 (5 bases each). This CDR3 region has 16 residues. Germline V gene lookup returns CDR1 SGHDT and CDR2 YYEEEE. V gave up 4 bases and J gave up 3 bases, with 16 bases separating them. CDR3 bases: TGTGCCAGCAGCCGGGACCACGGAGGAGACACCGGGGAGCTGTTTTTT. As protein: CASSRDHGGDTGELFF.

This clonotype was seen more than once but under ten times. The chain joins TRBV4-1 to TRBJ2-7; the match to TRBD2 covers 9 bases. Germline V gives CDR1 MGHRA, CDR2 YSYEKL. The CDR3 is 16 residues long. Trimming removed 3 bases from V and 0 bases from J; junction bases left unmatched: 6. The CDR3 here is CASSHRLAESSYEQYF. CDR3 DNA sequence: TGCGCCAGCAGCCATCGACTAGCGGAGAGCTCCTACGAGCAGTACTTC.

The CDR3 protein is CASSRDRKQETQYF. The CDR3 DNA follows: TGTGCCAGCAGTAGAGACAGAAAACAAGAGACCCAGTACTTC. The rearrangement links TRBV12-3 or TRBV12-4 to TRBJ2-5; possible D gene TRBD1, 5 bases. Trimming removed 5 bases at V and 2 bases at J, with 12 bases between. The length of the CDR3 is 14 residues.

In its sample, this clonotype was seen many times. The chain carries TRBV20-1 and TRBJ1-5; 7 positions agree with TRBD1. The CDR3 sequence is 13 residues long. CDR1 is DFQATT and CDR2 is SNEGSKA in the germline V gene (reference sequence). V trimming: 4 bases; J trimming: 6 bases; junction bases outside the gene matches: 6. The CDR3: CSATGTASQPQHF. CDR3 coding DNA: TGCAGTGCTACCGGGACAGCGAGTCAGCCCCAGCATTTT.

Ten or more counts support this clonotype. The J gene is TRBJ2-5, the V gene TRBV11-2; 15 bases fit TRBD2. The CDR3 sequence is 21 residues long. Germline V gives CDR1 SGHAT, CDR2 FQNNGV. Trimming at V came to 0 bases and at J to 0 bases, leaving 11 bases not matched to a gene. CDR3 in DNA: TGTGCCAGCAGCTTAGAACTATCGGGACTAGCGGGGGGCGTCTACCAAGAGACCCAGTACTTC. Protein sequence: CASSLELSGLAGGVYQETQYF.

This clonotype was detected many times. This chain links TRBV6-2 or TRBV6-3 with TRBJ1-1; the match to TRBD1 covers 9 bases. Losses at the gene ends were 9 bases for V and 3 bases for J; bases not matched to a gene: 5. CDR1 is MNHEY, CDR2 SVGEGT, per germline. CDR3 length: 13 amino acids. Written as DNA, the CDR3 is TGTGCCAGTCACCGGGACAGGGACACTGAAGCTTTCTTT. Amino acids: CASHRDRDTEAFF.

This clonotype was observed many times. This sequence joins TRBV27 and TRBJ1-1; 8 bases match TRBD1. The J segment lost 1 base and the V segment lost 4 bases, leaving 11 bases of the junction unmatched. The CDR3 contains 17 residues. Germline CDR1 is MNHEY and CDR2 is SMNVEV (reference sequence). This CDR3 is CASSSLPRTGRNTEAFF. Here the CDR3 DNA reads TGTGCCAGCAGTTCTCTACCTAGGACAGGGAGGAACACTGAAGCTTTCTTT.

There are many counts of this clonotype. The chain carries TRBV6-1 and TRBJ1-5; D is ambiguous. Per germline, CDR1 MNHNS and CDR2 SASEGT. Trimming left V 0 bases short and J 1 base short, with 13 bases between. The CDR3 length is 17 residues. The CDR3 region is CASSEAPGSKSNQPQHF. The CDR3 DNA reads as TGTGCCAGCAGTGAAGCGCCCGGCAGCAAAAGCAATCAGCCCCAGCATTTT.

With regard to this clonotype: A much larger clone lies a single base off, so this may be a read error. This chain uses TRBV20-1 with TRBJ2-5; 10 bases map to TRBD2. There are 15 residues in the CDR3. Trimming cost V 6 bases and J 5 bases; bases outside gene matches: 12. Germline V gene data show CDR1 as DFQATT and CDR2 as SNEGSKA (reference sequence). In DNA, the CDR3 is TGCAGTGCCTCTGGCGGAGCGGGGGGGACGGAGACCCAGTACTTC. Its protein is CSASGGAGGTETQYF.

This clonotype was detected only a few times. The DNA of the CDR3 is TGTGCCAGCAGCCAAGGGACTAGTCGAGAGACCCAGTACTTC. This encodes CASSQGTSRETQYF. The gene calls are TRBV4-2 and TRBJ2-5; 7 nucleotides align to TRBD2. The CDR3 spans 14 residues. Germline CDR1 and CDR2: LGHNA and YNFKEQ. The V segment lost 1 base and the J segment 4 bases; nucleotides outside the gene matches: 3.

This clonotype was observed many times. The chain joins TRBV12-3 or TRBV12-4 to TRBJ1-3; D might be TRBD1 (6 bases). The CDR3 contains 15 residues. The V end was cut by 6 bases, the J end by 3 bases, with 15 bases between. CDR3 in amino acids: CASRRTAEGGNTIYF. The DNA for the CDR3 is TGTGCCAGCAGACGGACAGCCGAGGGTGGAAACACCATATATTTT.

About this clonotype itself: This could be a read error, since a much larger clone is one nucleotide away. The chain carries TRBV6-1 and TRBJ1-2; D remains unclear. The V gene's germline CDR1 is MNHNS and CDR2 SASEGT. The CDR3 has 13 amino acids. The germline V and J ends were trimmed by 8 bases and 3 bases, with 13 bases remaining between them. For the CDR3, the DNA is TGTGCCAGCCGGGGTCTGGGGTACTATGGCTACACCTTC. It codes for CASRGLGYYGYTF.

This clonotype occurred many times. The rearrangement links TRBV6-1 to TRBJ1-2, with D perhaps TRBD1 (5 bases). The V gene's germline CDR1 is MNHNS and CDR2 SASEGT. There are 14 residues in the CDR3. Trimming took off 7 bases at V and 6 bases at J, with 18 bases between the two ends. The CDR3 DNA reads TGTGCCAGCAAAGAAGGACTTGAGGGGCATGGCTACACCTTC. Amino acid sequence: CASKEGLEGHGYTF.

This clonotype was recorded at least ten times. The chain has TRBV4-1 and TRBJ1-3, with D possibly matching TRBD1 (6 bases). The CDR3 has 17 amino acids. The germline CDR1 and CDR2 sequences are MGHRA and YSYEKL. V was cut by 5 bases and J by 0 bases, with 17 bases left in between. CDR3 DNA sequence: TGCGCCAGCAGCGGACCCCTGCGGGGGCCCTCTGGAAACACCATATATTTT. Translated: CASSGPLRGPSGNTIYF.

This clonotype was seen many times. V usage is TRBV6-1 and J usage is TRBJ1-5, with a tentative D call TRBD1 (5 bases). V was trimmed by 4 bases and J by 3 bases, leaving 13 bases between them. CDR1 and CDR2 (germline): MNHNS, SASEGT. The CDR3 is 15 amino acids. The chain's CDR3 is CASSGGGGANQPQHF. In DNA form, the CDR3 reads TGTGCCAGCAGTGGTGGAGGAGGGGCCAATCAGCCCCAGCATTTT.

This clonotype was counted many times. This chain uses TRBV11-2 with TRBJ1-1, with a tentative D call TRBD1 (6 bases). Germline assignment: CDR1 SGHAT and CDR2 FQNNGV. Trimming pared 6 bases from V and 0 bases from J, leaving 14 bases between. CDR3 length equals 15 residues. In DNA, the CDR3 is TGTGCCAGCAGACGCAAGGGGGAGTTGAACACTGAAGCTTTCTTT. As protein: CASRRKGELNTEAFF.

This clonotype has a count of ten or more. The rearrangement uses TRBV28 and TRBJ2-7, with TRBD1 identical over 10 bases. Germline V gives CDR1 MDHEN, CDR2 SYDVKM. The CDR3 runs to 16 residues. V was clipped by 5 bases and J by 5 bases; unmatched bases: 12. The CDR3 nucleotides are TGTGCCAGCAGTGAGCCCGGGACAGGGGATAACGACGAGCAGTACTTC. Residues: CASSEPGTGDNDEQYF. Complete variable domain (other parts from reference TRBV28 and TRBJ2-7): DVKVTQSSRYLVKRTGEKVFLECVQDMDHENMFWYRQDPGLGLRLIYFSYDVKMKEKGDIPEGYSVSREKKERFSLILESASTNQTSMYLCASSEPGTGDNDEQYFGPGTRLTVT.

A word on this clonotype: The CDR3 end shows no conserved phenylalanine or tryptophan, and so a read error is likely. The chain couples TRBV6-5 to TRBJ1-2, with D maybe TRBD1 (6 bases). Looked up from germline, CDR1 is MNHEY and CDR2 is SVGAGI. The length of the CDR3 is 13 residues. Trimming stripped 2 bases from V and 8 bases from J, with 12 bases between. CDR3 DNA sequence: TGTGCCAGCAGTTACCAGGGGTCCTGGGGCTACACCCTC. It translates to CASSYQGSWGYTL.

There are many counts of this clonotype. The chain combines TRBV20-1 with TRBJ2-2; 8 positions match TRBD2. V shed 2 bases and J 1 base; nucleotides not matched to a gene: 3. CDR1 is DFQATT and CDR2 is SNEGSKA in the germline V gene (reference sequence). The CDR3 consists of 15 residues. CDR3 residues: CSARPGTRNTGELFF. The CDR3 nucleotides read TGCAGTGCTAGACCCGGGACTAGGAACACCGGGGAGCTGTTTTTT.

The rearrangement links TRBV29-1 to TRBJ2-4; no clear D. V was cut by 6 bases and J by 0 bases, with 12 bases left in between. The germline V gene has CDR1 SQVTM and CDR2 ANQGSEA. The CDR3 runs to 14 residues. The CDR3 protein is CSVQGQLAKNIQYF. Written as DNA, the CDR3 is TGCAGCGTCCAAGGGCAGTTAGCCAAAAACATTCAGTACTTC.

This clonotype was seen repeatedly, ten times or more. The chain combines TRBV11-2 with TRBJ2-3, with 10 nucleotides matching TRBD2. Germline CDR1 is SGHAT and CDR2 is FQNNGV. This CDR3 is built from 19 residues. J lost 0 bases, V lost 1 base, and 10 bases had no gene match. The CDR3 sequence is CASSLGPSGGVPSTDTQYF. DNA for the CDR3: TGTGCCAGCAGCTTAGGTCCTAGCGGGGGAGTCCCTAGCACAGATACGCAGTATTTT.

This clonotype was detected many times. Sequence at one end of the junction differs from germline and may be a read error. This chain joins TRBV7-7 and TRBJ2-2; no clear D gene. The CDR3 has 14 amino acids. Germline lookup yields CDR1 SSHAT and CDR2 FNYEAQ (reference sequence). CDR3 in DNA: TGTGCTAGCAGCTTGGGCTCGGGCACCGGGGAGCTGTTTTTT. This gives the protein CASSLGSGTGELFF. Looking up the rest from reference TRBV7-7 and TRBJ2-2 gives the full variable domain: GAGVSQSPRYKVTKRGQDVTLRCDPISSHATLYWYQQALGQGPEFLTYFNYEAQPDKSGLPSDRFSAERPEGSISTLTIQRTEQRDSAMYRCASSLGSGTGELFFGEGSRLTVL.